These T cell receptor beta chains were read from a single sample in a study of cytomegalovirus exposure and HLA in healthy donors. This table comes from immunoSEQ multiplex PCR, and its TCRdb copy is limited to in-frame clones, with some not included. The data hold about 150,000 clones, with 65% to 80% observed a single time. The sequenced sample was PBMCs. The receptor set was obtained from a middle-aged man in good health and CMV-seronegative. Both conserved end residues are part of each CDR3. The D gene is left open where the match is weak. Clone size is stated in some rows and not others, as once, few, many or a class when expanded.

>TRBV21-1|.|.|TRBJ2-3
TGTGCCAGCAGCAAAGGAGCGTCCACAGATACGCAGTATTTT
CASSKGASTDTQYF
>TRBV19|TRBD1|.|TRBJ1-1
TGTGCCAGTAGTACGACAGGGGGGTGGAACACTGAAGCTTTCTTT
CASSTTGGWNTEAFF
>TRBV29-1|.|.|TRBJ2-5
TGCAGCGTAGCGCGGCAGAACCAAGAGACCCAGTACTTC
CSVARQNQETQYF
>TRBV4-3|TRBD2|.|TRBJ2-1
TGCGCCAGCAGCCAAGATGGGACTAGCGGGCACAATGAGCAGTTCTTC
CASSQDGTSGHNEQFF
>TRBV6-5|TRBD2|.|TRBJ2-2
TGTGCCAGCAGACTAGCGGGGGGCCCGGGGGAGCTGTTTTTT
CASRLAGGPGELFF
>TRBV19|TRBD1|.|TRBJ1-1
TGTGCCAGTAGTCCGATGGGACAGGGCCCCACTGAAGCTTTCTTT
CASSPMGQGPTEAFF
>TRBV4-3|TRBD2|few|TRBJ2-6
TGCGCCAGCAGCCTCGGACTAGCGGGAGGACTTGGAGGGGCCAACGTCCTGACTTTC
CASSLGLAGGLGGANVLTF
>TRBV5-1|.|.|TRBJ2-7
TGCGCCAGCAGCTTATCGGGGGGCAGCTCCTACGAGCAGTACTTC
CASSLSGGSSYEQYF
>TRBV10-3|.|.|TRBJ1-5
TGTGCCATCAGCGGGACTGGGAATAGCAATCAGCCCCAGCATTTT
CAISGTGNSNQPQHF
>TRBV10-3|TRBD1|.|TRBJ1-3
TGTGCCATCAGTGGAGGGACAGGAGACTCTGGAAACACCATATATTTT
CAISGGTGDSGNTIYF
>TRBV4-3|.|once|TRBJ1-4
TGCGCCAGCAGCCCCCGCTTGCCAGCAACTAATGAAAAACTGTTTTTT
CASSPRLPATNEKLFF
>TRBV6-1|TRBD1|.|TRBJ2-7
TGTGCCAGCAGTGCAGTTCAGGGGGCCGCCTACGAGCAGTACTTC
CASSAVQGAAYEQYF
>TRBV12-2|.|.|TRBJ1-2
TGTGCAAGTCGCCTTTGGACAGCTAACTATGGCTACACCTTC
CASRLWTANYGYTF
>TRBV27|.|.|TRBJ1-6
TGTGCCAGCAGTCCCCTAGGGAGCGCCTCTTTTAGCTCCTATAATTCACCCCTCCACTTT
CASSPLGSASFSSYNSPLHF
>TRBV29-1|.|.|TRBJ1-1
TGCAGCGTTCGGCCGGGGTTAGCCACTGAAGCTTTCTTT
CSVRPGLATEAFF
>TRBV27|TRBD1|few|TRBJ2-7
TGTGCCAGCAGCCCGGGGACAGGGGATTACTACGAGCAGTACTTC
CASSPGTGDYYEQYF
>TRBV4-3|TRBD1|.|TRBJ2-1
TGCGCCAGCAGCCAAGGGAACCGAAACAGGGGGAGCTCCTACAATGAGCAGTTCTTC
CASSQGNRNRGSSYNEQFF
>TRBV19|TRBD1|.|TRBJ1-5
TGTGCCAGTAGTACCTATCGACAGGGGGTTTCCAATCAGCCCCAGCATTTT
CASSTYRQGVSNQPQHF
>TRBV29-1|.|.|TRBJ1-2
TGCAGCGTTGAAGGAGGTCCGCTAGTCACTAACTATGGCTACACCTTC
CSVEGGPLVTNYGYTF
>TRBV5-6|.|.|TRBJ2-7
TGTGCCAGCAGCACTACCTACGAGCAGTACTTC
CASSTTYEQYF
>TRBV4-3|.|.|TRBJ1-3
TGCGCCAGCAGCCCAGAAGGGGGCTCTGGAAACACCATATATTTT
CASSPEGGSGNTIYF
>TRBV6-6|.|few|TRBJ1-3
TGTGCCGCCGTAGGGGGCTCTGGAAACACCATATATTTT
CAAVGGSGNTIYF
>TRBV6-4|.|.|TRBJ1-1
TGTGCCAGCAGTGACTCGAGACAGCTATACACTGAAGCTTTCTTT
CASSDSRQLYTEAFF
>TRBV5-1|TRBD1|.|TRBJ2-7
TGCGCCAGCAGCTTGGTAACGGGACAGGGGTTCCACGAGCAGTACTTC
CASSLVTGQGFHEQYF
>TRBV29-1|.|.|TRBJ2-3
TGCAGCGTTGACAGGGCCTACACAGATACGCAGTATTTT
CSVDRAYTDTQYF
>TRBV27|TRBD2|few|TRBJ2-3
TGTGCCAGCCGGGAGGAAGGAGATACGCAGTATTTT
CASREEGDTQYF
>TRBV11-2|.|.|TRBJ2-3
TGTGCCAGCAGCCCCCAGGGCACAGATACGCAGTATTTT
CASSPQGTDTQYF
>TRBV25-1|TRBD1|.|TRBJ2-5
TGTGCCAGCAGTGCCCGGGACAGGGTAGCCTCGGGGACCCAGTACTTC
CASSARDRVASGTQYF
>TRBV20-1|.|once|TRBJ2-1
TGCAGTGCTAGCGTTCCGGATGAGCAGTTCTTC
CSASVPDEQFF
>TRBV4-3|TRBD1|.|TRBJ1-2
TGCGCCAGCAGCCAAGATTTCGGGACAGGGGGGACCTATGGCTACACCTTC
CASSQDFGTGGTYGYTF
>TRBV2|.|.|TRBJ2-2
TGTGCCAGCAGTGATTCAGGGGGGTTGGACACCGGGGAGCTGTTTTTT
CASSDSGGLDTGELFF
>TRBV19|TRBD1|.|TRBJ1-4
TGTGCCAGTACTCCGCGGACAGGGCTAAATGAAAAACTGTTTTTT
CASTPRTGLNEKLFF
>TRBV6-5|.|once|TRBJ1-1
TGTGCCAGCAGTTATAATTCCGGCGGGGACACTGAAGCTTTCTTT
CASSYNSGGDTEAFF
>TRBV10-3|.|.|TRBJ2-7
TGTGCCATCAGTGAGTCGACCAGGGAATCCTACGAGCAGTACTTC
CAISESTRESYEQYF
>TRBV6-1|.|.|TRBJ1-4
TGTGCCAGCAGTGGCCCCACCGGGGCAACTAATGAAAAACTGTTTTTT
CASSGPTGATNEKLFF
>TRBV29-1|TRBD1|.|TRBJ1-2
TGCAGCGTTCAGGGACAGGGGCGCCCCTATGGCTACACCTTC
CSVQGQGRPYGYTF
>TRBV28|TRBD2|.|TRBJ2-7
TGTGCCAGCAGTTTGGAGCCCATCATCGGACTAGCGGGGACACCTTACGAGCAGTACTTC
CASSLEPIIGLAGTPYEQYF
>TRBV29-1|.|.|TRBJ2-5
TGCAGCGTTGAACAACACAGCCAAGAGACCCAGTACTTC
CSVEQHSQETQYF
>TRBV5-1|TRBD1|.|TRBJ2-5
TGCGCCAGCAGCTTCGGACAGGGAGGTGGAGAGACCCAGTACTTC
CASSFGQGGGETQYF
>TRBV7-6|.|.|TRBJ2-1
TGTGCCAGCAGCTTAGCGCAGAGTGTAAGGGGTGAGCAGTTCTTC
CASSLAQSVRGEQFF
>TRBV5-4|TRBD1|.|TRBJ2-3
TGTGCCAGCAGCTACCGGGACAGAGGCTCCACAGATACGCAGTATTTT
CASSYRDRGSTDTQYF
>TRBV4-3|.|.|TRBJ1-1
TGCGCCAGCAGCCAAGACTCGGACAGTCAAGCTTTCTTT
CASSQDSDSQAFF
>TRBV6-1|TRBD2|.|TRBJ2-5
TGTGCCAGCAGGACTAGCGGGAGTGGAGGGGAGACCCAGTACTTC
CASRTSGSGGETQYF
>TRBV5-6|TRBD2|.|TRBJ2-3
TGTGCCAGCAGCTTGGTGGCTAGCGGGGGGGTGTATTTT
CASSLVASGGVYF
>TRBV28|.|.|TRBJ2-7
TGTGCCAGCAGTCGGACAGTCTCCTACGAGCAGTACTTC
CASSRTVSYEQYF
>TRBV6-5|TRBD1|few|TRBJ2-7
TGTGCCAGCAGTACGGGACAGGGAACCTACGAGCAGTACTTC
CASSTGQGTYEQYF
>TRBV7-8|.|.|TRBJ1-4
TGTGCCAGCAGCGTAGGCCGGACATCCCCTAATGAAAAACTGTTTTTT
CASSVGRTSPNEKLFF
>TRBV4-3|.|.|TRBJ1-1
TGCGCCAGCAGCCAAGAATGGGTCAGGGGAGTTGAAGCTTTCTTT
CASSQEWVRGVEAFF
>TRBV11-2|.|.|TRBJ1-4
TGTGCCAGCAGCTTACGAATAGGAGACCCTAATGAAAAACTGTTTTTT
CASSLRIGDPNEKLFF
>TRBV6-5|TRBD2|few|TRBJ2-1
TGTGCCAGCGGACTAGCGGGAGGTAAGCAGTTCTTC
CASGLAGGKQFF
>TRBV11-3|.|.|TRBJ2-5
TGTGCCAGCAGCTTAAGCGACGGAGAGACCCAGTACTTC
CASSLSDGETQYF
>TRBV30|.|.|TRBJ1-1
TGTGCCAAAAGGGGGGGGGACACTGAAGCTTTCTTT
CAKRGGDTEAFF
>TRBV7-2|TRBD2|.|TRBJ2-7
TGTGCCAGCAGCTCAAGCGGGGGGGCCTCCTACGAGCAGTACTTC
CASSSSGGASYEQYF
>TRBV9|.|.|TRBJ2-3
TGTGCCAGCAGCGTAGCGGTAGCGCTCGGCACAGATACGCAGTATTTT
CASSVAVALGTDTQYF
>TRBV28|.|.|TRBJ1-2
TGTGCCAGCAGTTTGCAGGACTATGGCTACACCTTC
CASSLQDYGYTF